The present T cell receptor beta chain was sequenced within a study of T cell responses to AZD1222 COVID-19 vaccine. Study-wide results and caveats: Repertoires were collected only later (after the peak T cell response had occurred).

Regarding this clone: Its cognate antigen is unknown.

Here immunoSEQ multiplex PCR was the method, and the copy in TCRdb shows in-frame clones only, minus some. Among more than 150,000 clones listed, roughly 92% were seen once. With V trimmed by 6 bases and J by 9 bases, 7 bases remained unmatched. The germline V gene encodes CDR1 LNHDA and CDR2 SQIVND (reference sequence). The length of the CDR3 is 14 residues. The source material was peripheral blood, sampled 28 days after the second AZD1222 dose. The sequence derives from an adult who received the AZD1222 COVID-19 vaccine. This chain connects TRBV19 to TRBJ1-6; 8 bases are shared with TRBD1. DNA for the CDR3: TGTGCCAGTAGGCCTGGACAGGGACGTTCACCCCTCCACTTT. This sequence encodes CASRPGQGRSPLHF. Filled out from reference TRBV19 and TRBJ1-6, the complete variable domain reads DGGITQSPKYLFRKEGQNVTLSCEQNLNHDAMYWYRQDPGQGLRLIYYSQIVNDFQKGDIAEGYSVSREKKESFPLTVTSAQKNPTAFYLCASRPGQGRSPLHFGNGTRLTVT.